This TCR beta chain was documented in a study of PD-1 blockade in classical Hodgkin lymphoma. Every one of the patients relapsed after autologous stem cell transplantation (brentuximab vedotin exposure was variable). Sequencing used immunoSEQ multiplex PCR; TCRdb keeps in-frame clones, though not all of them. This table holds more than 140,000 clones, about 81% found once. Study outcomes and limitations: Partial responders and progressors had significantly lower baseline TCR diversity. Relapsed/refractory patients reportedly had lower baseline diversity than newly diagnosed patients. Compared with baseline, CD4+ but not CD8+ TCR diversity had risen significantly by C4D1.

Concerning this clone: Its specificity is not known.

The sequenced sample was peripheral blood mononuclear cells (PBMCs), obtained before the second cycle of nivolumab. The TCR comes from a human donor with classical Hodgkin lymphoma.

CDR3 amino acids: CASTPGGARGYEQYF. Written as DNA, the CDR3 is TGCGCCAGCACCCCGGGCGGAGCAAGGGGCTACGAGCAGTACTTC. The chain couples TRBV5-1 to TRBJ2-7; D may be TRBD1 (5 bases). Between the trimmed V and J ends, which lost 6 bases and 3 bases, there was a span of 19 bases. Germline CDR1 and CDR2: SGHRS and YFSETQ. There are 15 residues in the CDR3.